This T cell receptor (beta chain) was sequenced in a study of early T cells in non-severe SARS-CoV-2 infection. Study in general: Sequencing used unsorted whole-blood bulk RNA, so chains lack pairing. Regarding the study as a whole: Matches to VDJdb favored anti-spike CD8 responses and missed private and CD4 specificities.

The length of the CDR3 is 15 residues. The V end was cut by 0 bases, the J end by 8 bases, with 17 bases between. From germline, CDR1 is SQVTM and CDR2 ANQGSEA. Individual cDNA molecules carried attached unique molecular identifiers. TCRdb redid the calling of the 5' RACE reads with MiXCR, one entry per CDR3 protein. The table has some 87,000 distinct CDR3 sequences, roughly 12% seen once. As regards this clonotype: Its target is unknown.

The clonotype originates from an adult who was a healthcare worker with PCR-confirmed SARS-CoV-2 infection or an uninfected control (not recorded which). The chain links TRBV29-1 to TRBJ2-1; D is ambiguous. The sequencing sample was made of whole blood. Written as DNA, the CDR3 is TGCAGCGTTGAAGATGTGCAGCGCAGTTGGGATGAGCAGTTCTTC. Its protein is CSVEDVQRSWDEQFF.